The T cell receptor beta chain under discussion was sequenced for a study of blood T cell repertoires in COVID-19. V was pared by 0 bases and J by 2 bases, with 8 bases between. This CDR3 region has 14 residues. The germline V gene encodes CDR1 SGHRS and CDR2 YFSETQ. This clone is a singleton in its sample. Assay: immunoSEQ multiplex PCR; the TCRdb copy retains only in-frame clones and omits some. The table lists more than 110,000 clones, about 87% of them singletons. Material for sequencing was peripheral blood. The V gene is TRBV5-1, the J gene TRBJ1-2, with D possibly matching TRBD1 (5 bases). This sequence was found in a woman aged 80 or over with acute or convalescent COVID-19. The CDR3 is CASSLEPGNYGYTF. The DNA of the CDR3 is TGCGCCAGCAGCTTGGAGCCAGGGAACTATGGCTACACCTTC.